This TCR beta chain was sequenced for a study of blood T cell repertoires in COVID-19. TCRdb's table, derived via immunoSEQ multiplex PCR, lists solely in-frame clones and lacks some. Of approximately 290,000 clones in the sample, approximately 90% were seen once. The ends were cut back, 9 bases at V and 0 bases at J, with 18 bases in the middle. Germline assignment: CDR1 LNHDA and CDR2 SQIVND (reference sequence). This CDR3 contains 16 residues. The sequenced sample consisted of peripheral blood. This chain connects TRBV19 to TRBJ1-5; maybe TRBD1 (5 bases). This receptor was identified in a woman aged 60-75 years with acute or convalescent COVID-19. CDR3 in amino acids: CASNLGPVDSNQPQHF. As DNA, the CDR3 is TGTGCCAGCAACCTGGGGCCGGTCGATAGCAATCAGCCCCAGCATTTT.